This TCR beta chain is from a study of graft-versus-host responses after intestinal transplantation. Overall study: Uniformly, recipients were administered anti-thymocyte globulin induction with subsequent tacrolimus and steroids for two to three years.

With respect to this clone: The antigen is not known.

Sequencing used immunoSEQ multiplex PCR; TCRdb keeps in-frame clones, though not all of them. The data contain tens of thousands of clones, roughly 93% of them seen just once; the ten biggest clones take up roughly 0.5%. Study results and limitations: GvH clones detected in recipient marrow included some appearing first in ileum or blood. Early after transplant, HvG clones declined as circulating GvH clones peaked.

The CDR3 spans 15 residues. Germline CDR1 LNHDA, CDR2 SQIVND (reference sequence). The chain uses TRBV19 and TRBJ2-5; 9 nucleotides align to TRBD1. With the DNA end fitting TRBJ2-7 better, the J assignment may be wrong. Sequences were derived from unstimulated CD8+ T cells sorted from spleen or lymph node cells, sampled before intestinal transplant. The TCR originated in a human donor who received an intestinal transplant. DNA for the CDR3: TGTGCCAGTAGTATAGGGACAGGGGTCTCCTACGAGCAGTACTTC. Amino acid sequence: CASSIGTGVSYEQYF.